These 30 T cell receptor beta chains share one sample of origin, sequenced in a study of blood T cells in healthy people across ages. Combining a sample-barcoded 5' primer with a J-beta primer mix, a second PCR ran for roughly 6 to 12 cycles. One entry per CDR3 protein, called by TCRdb with MiXCR from the 5' RACE reads. The table includes approximately 1,100,000 distinct CDR3 sequences, 40% to 55% detected once. Sequencing was carried out using blood. Receptor source: a woman aged 55-69 years in good health.

This clonotype was counted once. One junction end does not reproduce the germline sequence, and a read error may be involved. This chain's CDR3 is CAISESGRQKTQYF. The CDR3 DNA reads as TGTGCCATCAGTGAGTCGGGACGCCAAAAGACCCAGTACTTC. This chain uses TRBV10-3 with TRBJ2-5, with D perhaps being TRBD1 or TRBD2 (5 bases each). The CDR3 is 14 amino acids. Germline loops: CDR1 ENHRY, CDR2 SYGVKD.

This clonotype was observed a few times. The rearrangement links TRBV20-1 to TRBJ2-5, with D tentatively TRBD2 (6 bases). CDR1 and CDR2 (germline): DFQATT, SNEGSKA (reference sequence). V lost 6 bases and J lost 1, with 15 bases in between. The CDR3 contains 14 residues. The CDR3, as DNA: TGCAGTGCCTCGCTCGGGAGTCGCCAAGAGACCCAGTACTTC. This translates into CSASLGSRQETQYF.

Remarks on this clonotype: With a much larger clone just one base away, this may be a read error. This chain connects TRBV7-2 to TRBJ2-1; D gene uncertain. V was trimmed by 5 bases and J by 13 bases, leaving 15 bases between them. The CDR3 totals 12 residues. Germline CDR1 reads SGHTA; CDR2 reads FQGNSA. CDR3 DNA sequence: TGTGCCAGCAGCCCTGGGTCTCTGACCCAGTTCTTC. It encodes CASSPGSLTQFF.

The V call is TRBV11-2, the J call TRBJ2-1, with TRBD2 matching over 7 bases. Trimming at V came to 11 bases and at J to 6 bases, leaving 13 bases not matched to a gene. Germline V gene data show CDR1 as SGHAT and CDR2 as FQNNGV. This CDR3 spans 14 amino acids. This chain's CDR3 is CASTSEPRTNEQFF. Here the CDR3 DNA reads TGTGCCTCCACTAGCGAGCCTAGGACCAATGAGCAGTTCTTC.

This clonotype was picked up a small number of times. The rearrangement uses TRBV3-1 and TRBJ2-1; D could derive from TRBD1 or TRBD2 (5 bases each). The CDR3 has 12 residues. The V end lost 5 bases, the J end lost 15 bases, and 17 bases lay between the germline ends. In germline, CDR1 is LGHDT, CDR2 YNNKEL (reference sequence). The CDR3: CASSEPGPVRFF. The CDR3 DNA reads as TGTGCCAGCAGCGAACCGGGACCCGTTAGGTTCTTC.

The chain uses TRBV2 and TRBJ2-6, with D hard to call. This CDR3 region has 15 residues. Germline CDR1 reads SNHLY; CDR2 reads FYNNEI. Trimming took off 7 bases at V and 3 bases at J, with 13 bases between the two ends. The CDR3 sequence is CASTLVGLGANVLTF. In DNA form, the CDR3 reads TGTGCCAGCACCTTGGTAGGGCTTGGGGCCAACGTCCTGACTTTC.

There are a few counts of this clonotype. The chain employs TRBV9 and TRBJ2-1; 10 nucleotides align to TRBD2. The CDR3 consists of 14 residues. Germline-derived CDR1 and CDR2 are SGDLS and YYNGEE. Trimming cost V 3 bases and J 7 bases; bases outside gene matches: 4. In DNA form, the CDR3 reads TGTGCCAGCAGCGCCAGGACTAGCGGTAATGAGCAGTTCTTC. Its protein product is CASSARTSGNEQFF. Full variable domain (rest looked up from reference TRBV9 and TRBJ2-1): DSGVTQTPKHLITATGQRVTLRCSPRSGDLSVYWYQQSLDQGLQFLIQYYNGEERAKGNILERFSAQQFPDLHSELNLSSLELGDSALYFCASSARTSGNEQFFGPGTRLTVL.

Regarding this clonotype: It may be a read error: a sequence one base away is much more abundant. The CDR3 loop is CASSQDQANRPQHF. In nucleotides, the CDR3 is TGCGCCAGCAGCCAAGATCAGGCCAATCGGCCCCAGCATTTT. V is TRBV4-1 and J is TRBJ1-5; unclear D gene. The CDR3 sequence is 14 residues long. Germline CDR1 reads MGHRA; CDR2 reads YSYEKL.

The chain has TRBV29-1 and TRBJ2-1, with 8 bases matching TRBD2. CDR1 is SQVTM and CDR2 is ANQGSEA in the germline V gene. The CDR3 has 14 amino acids. J gave up 11 bases and V 4 bases, and 13 bases lay outside the gene matches. In DNA, the CDR3 is TGCAGCGTTGTCGATCGGGAGGGTATCAACAAGCAGTTCTTC. Translated, it gives CSVVDREGINKQFF.

The chain uses TRBV21-1 and TRBJ1-2; the table's TRBD1 call for D was not verified on the DNA. TRBV21-1 is reported as a pseudogene. The CDR3 contains 12 residues. The CDR3 region has the DNA TGTGCCAGCAGGGCGTGGGGGGCGGGCTACACCTTC. Protein: CASRAWGAGYTF.

The genes are TRBV28 and TRBJ2-7; no reliable D call. This CDR3 is built from 17 residues. Germline V gene data show CDR1 as MDHEN and CDR2 as SYDVKM. Trimming cost V 2 bases and J 3 bases, with 20 bases left between them. The CDR3 loop is CASSLAGGTHTVYEQYF. The CDR3 coding sequence is TGTGCCAGCAGTTTAGCAGGCGGAACTCATACTGTCTACGAGCAGTACTTC.

V is TRBV27 and J is TRBJ1-2, with D hard to call. Germline V CDR1 and CDR2: MNHEY, SMNVEV (reference sequence). V lost 6 bases and J lost 4, with 18 bases in between. The CDR3 sequence is 15 residues long. CDR3 sequence reads: CASSPTPEGRYGYTF. DNA for the CDR3: TGTGCCAGCAGCCCAACGCCAGAAGGTCGCTATGGCTACACCTTC.

This chain uses TRBV29-1 with TRBJ2-5; TRBD1 matches 8 bases. Trimming cost V 4 bases and J 5 bases; bases outside gene matches: 21. The germline gives CDR1 SQVTM, CDR2 ANQGSEA. The CDR3 length is 18 residues. The CDR3 sequence is CSVAGRPAETGQGETQYF. CDR3 sequence (DNA): TGCAGCGTTGCTGGCCGACCGGCGGAAACAGGACAGGGTGAGACCCAGTACTTC.

This clonotype was counted a few times. The rearrangement joins TRBV6-6 to TRBJ1-5, with a weak D call TRBD1 (6 bases). Trimming left V 5 bases short and J 1 base short, with 15 bases between. Germline loops: CDR1 MNHNY, CDR2 SVGAGI (reference sequence). The length of the CDR3 is 16 residues. The CDR3 DNA is TGTGCCAGCAGTGCTGAACCTCAGGGGAGCAATCAGCCCCAGCATTTT. Amino acid sequence: CASSAEPQGSNQPQHF.

Only a few counts were recorded for this clonotype. The chain carries TRBV12-3 or TRBV12-4 and TRBJ1-2, with 11 positions matching TRBD1. The CDR3 sequence is 16 residues long. J lost 5 bases, V lost 7 bases, and 12 bases had no gene match. The CDR3 DNA reads as TGTGCCAGCATCTCCTACCCGGGACAGGGGGGGTATGGCTACACCTTC. Residues: CASISYPGQGGYGYTF.

The genes are TRBV9 and TRBJ1-4; tentatively, D is TRBD1 (5 bases). The V end was cut by 0 bases, the J end by 3 bases, with 6 bases between. In germline, CDR1 is SGDLS, CDR2 YYNGEE. The CDR3 totals 14 residues. DNA for the CDR3: TGTGCCAGCAGCGTAGCACAGGCTAATGAAAAACTGTTTTTT. Translation gives CASSVAQANEKLFF. The full variable domain, with the rest looked up from reference TRBV9 and TRBJ1-4, is DSGVTQTPKHLITATGQRVTLRCSPRSGDLSVYWYQQSLDQGLQFLIQYYNGEERAKGNILERFSAQQFPDLHSELNLSSLELGDSALYFCASSVAQANEKLFFGSGTQLSVL.

V and J are TRBV5-1 and TRBJ2-1, with 11 bases matching TRBD2. The CDR3 runs to 16 residues. The V gene's germline CDR1 is SGHRS and CDR2 YFSETQ. The V gene end was trimmed by 6 bases and the J gene end by 2 bases; junction bases not matched to a gene: 7. DNA for the CDR3: TGCGCCAGCAACCTCGCGGGACTAGCGGCCTACAATGAGCAGTTCTTC. Translating it yields CASNLAGLAAYNEQFF.

This sequence joins TRBV20-1 and TRBJ1-2; 9 positions agree with TRBD1. Germline values: CDR1 DFQATT, CDR2 SNEGSKA (reference sequence). The V gene end was trimmed by 0 bases and the J gene end by 7 bases; junction bases not matched to a gene: 6. The CDR3 covers 14 residues. CDR3 coding DNA: TGCAGTGCTAGAGAACTGGACAGGGGTGTTGGCTACACCTTC. It is translated as CSARELDRGVGYTF.

This clonotype occurred a few times. The chain employs TRBV9 and TRBJ2-5; D not resolved. In germline, CDR1 is SGDLS, CDR2 YYNGEE. Trimming removed 0 bases from V and 1 base from J, with 7 bases in between. This CDR3 comprises 14 residues. The DNA of the CDR3 is TGTGCCAGCAGCGTAGGAGGAATCCAAGAGACCCAGTACTTC. Amino acid sequence: CASSVGGIQETQYF.

The rearrangement joins TRBV20-1 to TRBJ2-7, with TRBD1 as a possible D gene (6 bases). V lost 3 bases, J lost 0 bases, and 6 bases lay in between. CDR3 length: 12 residues. Looked up from germline, CDR1 is DFQATT and CDR2 is SNEGSKA (reference sequence). The CDR3 region is CSARGASYEQYF. The CDR3 coding sequence is TGCAGTGCTAGGGGGGCCTCCTACGAGCAGTACTTC.

The DNA of the CDR3 is TGTGCCAGCAGCTTAGCGCGGGGACTAGCGGGAGTCGATGAGCAGTTCTTC. It yields the protein CASSLARGLAGVDEQFF. The chain is built from TRBV7-9 and TRBJ2-1; TRBD2 matches 14 bases. The CDR3 has 17 residues. CDR1 is SEHNR, CDR2 FQNEAQ, per germline (reference sequence). V trimming: 0 bases; J trimming: 8 bases; junction bases outside the gene matches: 6.

This clonotype has just one count. The V and J genes are TRBV5-1 and TRBJ2-5; D is ambiguous. The CDR3 extends over 16 amino acids. Germline V CDR1 and CDR2: SGHRS, YFSETQ. V dropped 4 bases and J dropped 5 bases, with 21 bases sitting between them. CDR3 loop: CASSPSPSRIGETQYF. The CDR3 DNA reads as TGCGCCAGCAGCCCTAGTCCCAGCCGAATAGGTGAGACCCAGTACTTC. The full variable domain, completed using reference TRBV5-1 and TRBJ2-5, is KAGVTQTPRYLIKTRGQQVTLSCSPISGHRSVSWYQQTPGQGLQFLFEYFSETQRNKGNFPGRFSGRQFSNSRSEMNVSTLELGDSALYLCASSPSPSRIGETQYFGPGTRLLVL.

This clonotype turned up a few times. The CDR3 nucleotides are TGTGCCAGCAGCTTACGCGTGGGCCGAATATACCAAGAGACCCAGTACTTC. Its protein is CASSLRVGRIYQETQYF. The chain has TRBV11-1 and TRBJ2-5; D remains unclear. Germline V gene lookup returns CDR1 SGHAT and CDR2 FQDESV (reference sequence). The CDR3 is 17 amino acids. The ends were cut back, 2 bases at V and 0 bases at J, with 16 bases in the middle.

This clonotype came up a few times. The genes are TRBV10-3 and TRBJ2-3, with 7 bases matching TRBD2. Germline-derived CDR1 and CDR2 are ENHRY and SYGVKD. The CDR3 consists of 16 residues. V gave up 2 bases and J gave up 0 bases; unmatched junction bases: 5. Here the CDR3 DNA reads TGTGCCATCAGTGAGACCCTAGCGGCTAGCACAGATACGCAGTATTTT. Residues: CAISETLAASTDTQYF.

J is TRBJ1-1 and V is TRBV2, with no clear D. Germline V lookup: CDR1 SNHLY, CDR2 FYNNEI. V was clipped by 4 bases and J by 1 base, with 16 bases between them. This CDR3 is 16 amino acids long. The CDR3 nucleotides are TGTGCCAGCAGTGCCGTCCACCAACTGAGGAACACTGAAGCTTTCTTT. This codes for CASSAVHQLRNTEAFF.

The rearrangement links TRBV6-5 to TRBJ2-1; D gene unclear. The CDR3 is 12 amino acids. Per germline, CDR1 MNHEY and CDR2 SVGAGI. Trimming cost V 7 bases and J 0 bases, with 4 bases left between them. This chain's CDR3 is CASKASYNEQFF. The DNA for the CDR3 is TGTGCCAGCAAAGCCTCCTACAATGAGCAGTTCTTC.

J is TRBJ2-1 and V is TRBV15; D may be TRBD2 (6 bases). Germline assignment: CDR1 LNHNV and CDR2 YYDKDF (reference sequence). V gave up 0 bases and J gave up 7 bases, with 16 bases separating them. The CDR3 covers 16 residues. The CDR3 DNA reads as TGTGCCACCAGCAGAGAAGGAGCGGGCCTGGGGAATGAGCAGTTCTTC. Translating gives CATSREGAGLGNEQFF.

The genes are TRBV20-1 and TRBJ1-2; 7 bases are shared with TRBD1. This CDR3 comprises 14 residues. V lost 4 bases, J lost 5 bases, and 10 bases stayed unmatched. Germline loops: CDR1 DFQATT, CDR2 SNEGSKA (reference sequence). DNA of the CDR3: TGCAGTGCTAATCCTGGACAGGACGGATATGGCTACACCTTC. It yields the protein CSANPGQDGYGYTF.

The J gene is TRBJ1-5, the V gene TRBV21-1; TRBD1 is taken as the D call from the table, unchecked against the DNA. TRBV21-1 is tagged as a pseudogene. This CDR3 has 18 residues. DNA of the CDR3: TGTGCCAGCAGCCGCCCGACGCTTATGACAGGCCCTTATCAGCCCCAGCATTTT. It encodes CASSRPTLMTGPYQPQHF.

V and J are TRBV6-1 and TRBJ1-1; D ambiguous. Trimming pared 3 bases from V and 0 bases from J, leaving 8 bases between. CDR3 length equals 14 residues. The V gene's germline CDR1 is MNHNS and CDR2 SASEGT. This CDR3 reads CASSDKAMNTEAFF. CDR3 coding DNA: TGTGCCAGCAGTGATAAGGCTATGAACACTGAAGCTTTCTTT.